This is a list of T cell receptor beta chains from one sample in a study of memory CD4+ T cells and cytomegalovirus serostatus. Data came from immunoSEQ multiplex PCR; TCRdb stores just in-frame clones and leaves some out. The sample has 70,000 to 95,000 clones, approximately 80% seen once. Sequenced input: memory CD4+ T cells from blood. These receptor sequences come from an adult in good health and CMV-seronegative. The CDR3 runs from the conserved cysteine through the conserved F or W.

len,v_gene,j_gene,CDR3aa
15,TRBV19,TRBJ1-1,CARGEPGHYHTEAFF
16,TRBV18,TRBJ1-1,CASSPPAGGRGTEAFF
13,TRBV6-1,TRBJ1-2,CASSESRGFVYTF
15,TRBV28,TRBJ1-2,CACSPRQGKGYGYTF
14,TRBV5-1,TRBJ1-3,CASSLVGVGNTIYF
16,TRBV7-2,TRBJ2-6,CASSLDLGAGANVLTF
13,TRBV6-1,TRBJ1-1,CASSASGSPEAFF
14,TRBV9,TRBJ2-7,CASSFGGDSYEQYF
11,TRBV11-2,TRBJ1-3,CASSQHESSDF
15,TRBV5-1,TRBJ1-1,CASSPQGGGNTEAFF
11,TRBV5-4,TRBJ2-7,CASSNLYEQYF
11,TRBV29-1,TRBJ1-2,CSVERMAGYTF
13,TRBV10-3,TRBJ2-7,CAISDSASYEQYF
15,TRBV6-5,TRBJ1-5,CASSPTGSRNQPQHF
16,TRBV5-8,TRBJ1-4,CASSLMGAPTNEKLFF
13,TRBV6-6,TRBJ1-2,CASSYSGGTGYTF
16,TRBV7-9,TRBJ2-3,CASSLGDRGHTDTQYF
14,TRBV18,TRBJ1-6,CASSPDRSNSPLHF
14,TRBV9,TRBJ2-7,CASSLTGETYEQYF
15,TRBV10-3,TRBJ2-6,CAIRSQLSGANVLTF
16,TRBV7-9,TRBJ2-3,CASSLLAGGVTDTQYF
14,TRBV11-2,TRBJ2-3,CASSRQVNTDTQYF